The 20 T cell receptor beta chains below come from one sample, sequenced in a study of cytomegalovirus exposure and HLA in healthy donors. The PCR contained 60 Vbeta and 13 Jbeta primers. TCRdb's copy holds only in-frame clones and misses some; the assay was immunoSEQ multiplex PCR. The sample holds roughly 190,000 clones; roughly 83% are singletons and the top ten take about 2.3%. What was sequenced was PBMCs. The receptors were gathered from a woman aged 45 to 65 in good health and CMV-seronegative.

The chain joins TRBV14 to TRBJ2-3; 14 bases line up with TRBD2. Germline V gives CDR1 SGHDN, CDR2 FVKESK. The CDR3 extends over 16 amino acids. J lost 1 base, V lost 4 bases, and 1 base had no gene match. The CDR3: CASSPGLAGGTDTQYF. The CDR3 nucleotides are TGTGCCAGCAGCCCGGGACTAGCGGGGGGCACAGATACGCAGTATTTT.

This chain connects TRBV5-1 to TRBJ1-2, with 7 bases aligning to TRBD1. CDR1 and CDR2 from the germline V gene are SGHRS and YFSETQ. The CDR3 is 18 amino acids. V lost 0 bases to trimming and J lost 7 bases; unmatched junction nucleotides: 18. CDR3 loop: CASSLAHLGQPVIGGYTF. The CDR3, as DNA: TGCGCCAGCAGCTTGGCTCACCTGGGACAGCCCGTGATAGGTGGCTACACCTTC. The full variable domain, its missing parts supplied by reference TRBV5-1 and TRBJ1-2, is KAGVTQTPRYLIKTRGQQVTLSCSPISGHRSVSWYQQTPGQGLQFLFEYFSETQRNKGNFPGRFSGRQFSNSRSEMNVSTLELGDSALYLCASSLAHLGQPVIGGYTFGSGTRLTVV.

V is TRBV27 and J is TRBJ2-3; D unclear. V lost 6 bases and J 0 bases, leaving 13 bases between the germline ends. This CDR3 is 15 amino acids long. Germline assignment: CDR1 MNHEY and CDR2 SMNVEV (reference sequence). This CDR3 is CASSRSVLSTDTQYF. CDR3 DNA: TGTGCCAGCAGCCGAAGCGTACTCAGCACAGATACGCAGTATTTT.

The chain couples TRBV28 to TRBJ1-2, with D perhaps matching TRBD1 (6 bases). The CDR3 runs to 14 residues. V gave up 5 bases and J gave up 4 bases, with 14 bases separating them. The germline gives CDR1 MDHEN, CDR2 SYDVKM. The CDR3 loop is CASSGGGRVYGYTF. CDR3 coding DNA: TGTGCCAGCAGTGGGGGGGGCAGGGTCTATGGCTACACCTTC.

This chain connects TRBV6-5 to TRBJ2-7; 7 bases align to TRBD2. V was clipped by 4 bases and J by 2 bases; unmatched bases: 8. Germline-derived CDR1 and CDR2 are MNHEY and SVGAGI. The length of the CDR3 is 15 residues. The CDR3: CASSSSGGGPYEQYF. Written as DNA, the CDR3 is TGTGCCAGCAGTTCTAGCGGTGGTGGGCCCTACGAGCAGTACTTC.

This rearrangement joins TRBV19 to TRBJ1-4; 7 bases map to TRBD1. V lost 4 bases and J lost 7; bases outside the gene matches: 9. This CDR3 region has 15 residues. Germline V gene data show CDR1 as LNHDA and CDR2 as SQIVND (reference sequence). CDR3 sequence: CASSKPGTAPEKLFF. CDR3 bases: TGTGCCAGTAGTAAGCCGGGGACAGCTCCTGAAAAACTGTTTTTT.

The V call is TRBV14, the J call TRBJ2-1; 11 bases line up with TRBD2. CDR1 and CDR2 (germline): SGHDN, FVKESK. Trimming took 1 base from V and 8 from J; bases not matched to a gene: 10. The CDR3 extends over 17 amino acids. The CDR3 reads CASSQGSLAGAIDEQFF. The CDR3 bases are TGTGCCAGCAGCCAAGGATCACTAGCGGGAGCTATTGATGAGCAGTTCTTC.

J is TRBJ2-7 and V is TRBV5-6; 10 positions match TRBD1. Trimming took 3 bases from V and 2 from J; bases not matched to a gene: 5. The CDR3 runs 15 residues. The germline CDR1 and CDR2 sequences are SGHDT and YYEEEE. As DNA, the CDR3 is TGTGCCAGCAGCTCGATCGGACAGGGGGCCTACGAGCAGTACTTC. Its protein is CASSSIGQGAYEQYF.

The chain links TRBV25-1 to TRBJ2-2, with D hard to call. The germline gives CDR1 MGHDK, CDR2 SYGVNS. The V end was cut by 5 bases, the J end by 2 bases, with 9 bases between. The CDR3 is 14 amino acids. In nucleotides, the CDR3 is TGTGCCAGCAGTCCCCAAGCAAACACCGGGGAGCTGTTTTTT. Translated, it gives CASSPQANTGELFF.

The chain uses TRBV7-9 and TRBJ1-6, with D perhaps matching TRBD1 (5 bases). The germline CDR1 and CDR2 sequences are SEHNR and FQNEAQ (reference sequence). CDR3 size: 14 residues. V was cut by 3 bases and J by 10 bases, with 13 bases left in between. DNA of the CDR3: TGTGCCAGCAGCTTCCCCAGGGTCAACTCACCCCTCCACTTT. It codes for CASSFPRVNSPLHF.

The chain has TRBV10-3 and TRBJ1-2; 10 bases agree with TRBD1. CDR1 ENHRY and CDR2 SYGVKD come from the germline V gene. V shed 8 bases and J 3 bases; nucleotides not matched to a gene: 12. The CDR3 has 16 amino acids. Here the CDR3 reads CAIGGTGEGTHYGYTF. Here the CDR3 DNA reads TGTGCCATCGGGGGGACAGGGGAGGGGACACACTATGGCTACACCTTC.

The V gene is TRBV15, the J gene TRBJ2-7; the match to TRBD1 covers 8 bases. The CDR3 consists of 15 residues. The J segment lost 2 bases and the V segment lost 4 bases, leaving 7 bases of the junction unmatched. CDR1 is LNHNV and CDR2 is YYDKDF in the germline V gene (reference sequence). This CDR3 reads CATSTLTGAPYEQYF. CDR3 in DNA: TGTGCCACCAGCACACTGACAGGGGCCCCCTACGAGCAGTACTTC.

The chain employs TRBV2 and TRBJ1-2, with D perhaps matching TRBD1 (6 bases). Germline CDR1 SNHLY, CDR2 FYNNEI. This CDR3 is 15 amino acids long. Trimming removed 1 base from V and 4 bases from J, with 13 bases in between. The chain's CDR3 is CASSEDRVPSYGYTF. In DNA form, the CDR3 reads TGTGCCAGCAGTGAAGACAGGGTCCCCTCCTATGGCTACACCTTC.

V is TRBV10-3 and J is TRBJ2-7, with 14 nucleotides matching TRBD2. Trimming at V came to 6 bases and at J to 7 bases, leaving 8 bases not matched to a gene. The germline V gene has CDR1 ENHRY and CDR2 SYGVKD. This CDR3 is built from 15 residues. The CDR3 is CAIRSGLAGVLEQYF. The DNA for the CDR3 is TGTGCCATCAGATCGGGACTAGCGGGAGTCTTGGAGCAGTACTTC.

This chain links TRBV7-3 with TRBJ2-1, with D possibly matching TRBD1 (6 bases). The CDR3 has 13 amino acids. Between the trimmed V and J ends, which lost 3 bases and 8 bases, there was a span of 11 bases. Germline CDR1 SGHTA, CDR2 FQGTGA. The CDR3 DNA follows: TGTGCCAGCAGCTTGTACAGGGATCATGAGCAGTTCTTC. Translated: CASSLYRDHEQFF.

The chain carries TRBV10-3 and TRBJ1-1; unclear D gene. CDR1 is ENHRY, CDR2 SYGVKD, per germline. The CDR3 is 12 amino acids. V gave up 3 bases and J gave up 7 bases, with 9 bases separating them. CDR3 sequence: CAISDTAIEAFF. The CDR3 DNA sequence: TGTGCCATCAGTGATACAGCAATTGAAGCTTTCTTT.

This chain connects TRBV21-1 to TRBJ1-1. TRBV21-1 is a pseudogene locus. The length of the CDR3 is 13 residues. CDR3 loop: CASSTAGGAGAFF. In DNA, the CDR3 is TGTGCCAGCAGCACCGCGGGGGGGGCGGGAGCTTTCTTT.

The chain joins TRBV4-1 to TRBJ2-3; the D is unclear. V dropped 1 base and J dropped 0 bases, with 14 bases sitting between them. This CDR3 is 17 amino acids long. Germline V gene data show CDR1 as MGHRA and CDR2 as YSYEKL. CDR3 sequence (DNA): TGCGCCAGCAGCCAAGTGACTTGGTACTCTAGCACAGATACGCAGTATTTT. This encodes CASSQVTWYSSTDTQYF.

The genes are TRBV6-5 and TRBJ1-2, with 9 bases lining up with TRBD1. V trimming: 3 bases; J trimming: 7 bases; junction bases outside the gene matches: 6. Germline V lookup: CDR1 MNHEY, CDR2 SVGAGI. This CDR3 region has 14 residues. CDR3 nucleotides: TGTGCCAGCAGTTATCCGGGACAGGGTTTTGGCTACACCTTC. This codes for CASSYPGQGFGYTF.

The genes are TRBV4-1 and TRBJ1-2; possibly TRBD1 for D (5 bases). CDR3 length equals 16 residues. From germline, CDR1 is MGHRA and CDR2 YSYEKL. Between the trimmed V and J ends, which lost 0 bases and 2 bases, there was a span of 13 bases. The CDR3 loop reads CASSQDFPSGNYGYTF. Written as DNA, the CDR3 is TGCGCCAGCAGCCAAGATTTCCCGTCAGGGAACTATGGCTACACCTTC.